A single sample is the source of the 15 T cell receptor beta chains below, sequenced in a study of blood T cells in healthy people across ages (dated by TCRdb to between 2014 and 2017). The library was produced with 5' RACE. This sample was sequenced with an Illumina HiSeq 2500. A second roughly 6 to 11 cycle PCR used a sample-barcoded 5' primer and a J-beta primer mix. TCRdb applied fastp at Q25 and MiXCR to the public reads, then kept only in-frame beta chains. Records with the same CDR3 protein are collapsed into one entry carrying the most frequent genes and DNA. This sample gives 650,000 to 800,000 distinct CDR3 sequences in total; roughly 44% of them show up just once. The top ten clonotypes cover about 19% of the sample. Sequencing input: blood. These receptors were taken from a man in his fifties or sixties in good health.

CDR3 bases: TGTGCCAGCAGCGTAGGACCCCTTCCCCGGGCAGATACGCAGTATTTT. Translated, it gives CASSVGPLPRADTQYF. V and J are TRBV9 and TRBJ2-3, with D uncertain. V was trimmed by 0 bases and J by 4 bases, leaving 15 bases between them. The CDR3 spans 16 residues. In germline, CDR1 is SGDLS, CDR2 YYNGEE.

This CDR3 reads CASTKRSQTDTQYF. CDR3 coding DNA: TGTGCCAGCACTAAGAGGTCCCAGACAGATACGCAGTATTTT. The chain is built from TRBV6-6 and TRBJ2-3; D uncertain. The V gene lost 7 bases and the J gene lost 3 bases, with 14 bases spanning the gap. The CDR3 runs 14 residues. Germline CDR1 MNHNY, CDR2 SVGAGI (reference sequence).

The gene calls are TRBV4-1 and TRBJ2-7; maybe TRBD1 (6 bases). V was cut by 1 base and J by 1 base, with 14 bases left in between. Germline V CDR1 and CDR2: MGHRA, YSYEKL. This CDR3 is built from 16 residues. CDR3 nucleotide sequence: TGCGCCAGCAGCCAAGGGACGGACAGATATTCCTACGAGCAGTACTTC. This codes for CASSQGTDRYSYEQYF.

This clonotype occurred a few times. V and J are TRBV7-3 and TRBJ2-5, with D possibly matching TRBD2 (5 bases). V was trimmed by 0 bases and J by 3 bases, leaving 11 bases between them. The germline V gene encodes CDR1 SGHTA and CDR2 FQGTGA. The CDR3 runs 15 residues. The CDR3 spells CASSLTSAIEETQYF. The CDR3 nucleotides are TGTGCCAGCAGCTTAACTAGCGCAATTGAAGAGACCCAGTACTTC.

V and J are TRBV6-5 and TRBJ1-1; D not resolved. Per the germline V gene, CDR1 is MNHEY and CDR2 is SVGAGI. The CDR3 runs to 14 residues. V was trimmed by 7 bases and J by 0 bases, leaving 12 bases between them. The CDR3 DNA sequence: TGTGCCAGCACTCCTTCCGGGGTGAACACTGAAGCTTTCTTT. It specifies CASTPSGVNTEAFF.

The rearrangement joins TRBV7-2 to TRBJ2-3, with D unclear. The V end was cut by 4 bases, the J end by 4 bases, with 9 bases between. Germline V gene lookup returns CDR1 SGHTA and CDR2 FQGNSA. The CDR3 loop spans 13 amino acids. This chain's CDR3 is CASSYRVPDTQYF. CDR3 DNA: TGTGCCAGCAGCTATCGAGTCCCAGATACGCAGTATTTT.

This clonotype showed up just a few times. This chain joins TRBV12-3 or TRBV12-4 and TRBJ2-3; no firm D call. Trimming left V 1 base short and J 0 bases short, with 11 bases between. This CDR3 contains 16 residues. CDR3 loop: CASSLEKGTSTDTQYF. The CDR3 coding sequence is TGTGCCAGCAGTTTAGAGAAGGGAACTAGCACAGATACGCAGTATTTT.

The rearrangement links TRBV12-3 or TRBV12-4 to TRBJ2-7; TRBD2 matches 8 bases. Trimming at V came to 9 bases and at J to 0 bases, leaving 7 bases not matched to a gene. This CDR3 region has 14 residues. The CDR3 bases are TGTGCCAGTTGGATAGCGGGAAGCTCCTACGAGCAGTACTTC. It codes for CASWIAGSSYEQYF.

The rearrangement links TRBV9 to TRBJ2-3; possible D gene TRBD2, 5 bases. V lost 4 bases and J 4 bases, leaving 16 bases between the germline ends. The CDR3 is 15 amino acids. Germline CDR1 and CDR2: SGDLS and YYNGEE. The CDR3 DNA reads TGTGCCAGCAGCCCCCGGGATAGCGAAGCAGATACGCAGTATTTT. It yields the protein CASSPRDSEADTQYF. The variable domain in full, with the rest retrieved from reference TRBV9 and TRBJ2-3, is DSGVTQTPKHLITATGQRVTLRCSPRSGDLSVYWYQQSLDQGLQFLIQYYNGEERAKGNILERFSAQQFPDLHSELNLSSLELGDSALYFCASSPRDSEADTQYFGPGTRLTVL.

The chain recombines TRBV7-9 with TRBJ2-5; TRBD2 aligns across 7 bases. The germline V gene encodes CDR1 SEHNR and CDR2 FQNEAQ (reference sequence). Germline trimming cut 2 bases from V and 13 bases from J; bases unmatched to any gene: 7. This CDR3 region has 12 residues. CDR3 sequence: CASSLSRGEGYF. The DNA of the CDR3 is TGTGCCAGCAGCTTATCCCGGGGGGAAGGGTACTTC. The full variable domain, with the rest looked up from reference TRBV7-9 and TRBJ2-5, is DTGVSQNPRHKITKRGQNVTFRCDPISEHNRLYWYRQTLGQGPEFLTYFQNEAQLEKSRLLSDRFSAERPKGSFSTLEIQRTEQGDSAMYLCASSLSRGEGYFGPGTRLLVL.

The chain is built from TRBV7-2 and TRBJ1-1; D is perhaps TRBD1 (6 bases). Between the trimmed V and J ends, which lost 1 base and 3 bases, there was a span of 15 bases. The CDR3 is 16 residues long. CDR1 SGHTA and CDR2 FQGNSA come from the germline V gene. CDR3 nucleotides: TGTGCCAGCAGCTTAGTTTATGGAGGGGGAGACACTGAAGCTTTCTTT. Translating it yields CASSLVYGGGDTEAFF.

This clonotype was recorded a few times. The rearrangement uses TRBV23-1 and TRBJ2-1, with D possibly matching TRBD2 (6 bases). TRBV23-1 is given ORF status, its function remaining uncertain. The CDR3 spans 17 residues. V lost 0 bases and J 5 bases, leaving 17 bases between the germline ends. DNA for the CDR3: TGCGCCAGCAGTCAATCAAGCCAGCCGTGGAGGGACAATGAGCAGTTCTTC. This encodes CASSQSSQPWRDNEQFF.

The rearrangement links TRBV9 to TRBJ2-1; D may be TRBD1 or TRBD2 (6 bases each). The CDR3 covers 15 residues. CDR1 SGDLS and CDR2 YYNGEE come from the germline V gene. Between the trimmed V and J ends, which lost 1 base and 3 bases, there was a span of 11 bases. CDR3 coding DNA: TGTGCCAGCAGCGTAACGGGGGCGGACTACAATGAGCAGTTCTTC. Translating it yields CASSVTGADYNEQFF.

This clonotype appeared a few times. V and J are TRBV28 and TRBJ1-1; D gene unclear. Germline loops: CDR1 MDHEN, CDR2 SYDVKM. V lost 6 bases and J lost 7, with 12 bases in between. The CDR3 is 12 residues long. This chain's CDR3 is CASSQTLNEAFF. The CDR3 nucleotides read TGTGCCAGCAGCCAGACCTTGAATGAAGCTTTCTTT.

The rearrangement joins TRBV10-3 to TRBJ2-1; D may correspond to TRBD1 or TRBD2 (5 bases each). The germline V gene encodes CDR1 ENHRY and CDR2 SYGVKD. The V end was cut by 1 base, the J end by 10 bases, with 8 bases between. The CDR3 is made up of 12 amino acids. The CDR3 reads CAISEFRDEQFF. CDR3 nucleotides: TGTGCCATCAGTGAGTTCAGGGACGAGCAGTTCTTC.